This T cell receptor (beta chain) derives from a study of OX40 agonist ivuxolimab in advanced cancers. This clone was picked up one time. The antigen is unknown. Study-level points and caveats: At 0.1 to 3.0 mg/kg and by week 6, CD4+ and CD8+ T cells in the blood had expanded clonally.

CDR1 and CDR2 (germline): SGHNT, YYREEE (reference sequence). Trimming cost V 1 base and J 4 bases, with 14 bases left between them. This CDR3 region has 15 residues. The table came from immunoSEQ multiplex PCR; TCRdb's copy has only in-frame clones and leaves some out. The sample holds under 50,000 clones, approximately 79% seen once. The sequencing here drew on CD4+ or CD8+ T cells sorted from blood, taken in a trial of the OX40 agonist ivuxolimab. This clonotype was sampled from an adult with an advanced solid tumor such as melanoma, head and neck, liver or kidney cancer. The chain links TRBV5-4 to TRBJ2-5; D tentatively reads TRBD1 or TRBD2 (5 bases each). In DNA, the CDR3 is TGTGCCAGCAGCTTGCCCGGGGACCTCCGAGAGACCCAGTACTTC. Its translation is CASSLPGDLRETQYF.